The sample holds a few counts of the clone carrying this T cell receptor beta chain. TCRdb reanalysed the RT-PCR reads using MiXCR and keeps one entry per CDR3 protein. This table has more than 600,000 distinct CDR3 sequences, approximately 15% appearing once. With 3 bases removed from V and 4 bases from J, the gap between germline ends came to 10 bases. Germline CDR1 LNHNV, CDR2 YYDKDF (reference sequence). This CDR3 comprises 14 residues. The sample consisted of memory CD4+ T cells from blood. The receptor comes from a female donor in good health, serving as a healthy control. The chain is built from TRBV15 and TRBJ2-1; D perhaps matches TRBD1 (5 bases). CDR3 residues: CATSSLQDYNEQFF. In DNA form, the CDR3 reads TGTGCCACCAGCAGCTTACAGGATTACAATGAGCAGTTCTTC.